The next 17 T cell receptor beta chains were all read from a single sample in a study of naive and memory T cell subsets. Two oligonucleotides, mixed equimolar, formed the beta constant-region primer covering TRBC1 and TRBC2. MiXCR, run by TCRdb on the UMI-ligation and nested PCR reads, gives a single entry per CDR3 protein. Of fewer than 30,000 distinct CDR3 sequences in the sample, around 10% are singletons; the top ten hold approximately 15%. Sequencing used effector memory CD4+ T cells from blood. Sample subset: effector memory, CD45RA- CD27-. The receptor set was obtained from a human donor in good health.

This clonotype showed up many times. The chain uses TRBV12-3 or TRBV12-4 and TRBJ1-2; D is unclear. V lost 4 bases and J lost 4, with 13 bases in between. The CDR3 sequence is 14 residues long. This CDR3 is CASSSQTGIYGYTF. CDR3 coding DNA: TGTGCCAGCAGTTCCCAGACGGGAATCTATGGCTACACCTTC.

This clonotype was observed many times. The CDR3 reads CASSFLGQGEETQYF. The CDR3 DNA reads TGTGCCAGCAGTTTCTTGGGACAGGGCGAAGAGACCCAGTACTTC. The rearrangement joins TRBV28 to TRBJ2-5, with 9 bases identical to TRBD1. The V gene end was trimmed by 3 bases and the J gene end by 3 bases; junction bases not matched to a gene: 5. The CDR3 covers 15 residues. From germline, CDR1 is MDHEN and CDR2 SYDVKM.

This clonotype was seen ten or more times. The V gene is TRBV7-9, the J gene TRBJ1-5; 10 nucleotides agree with TRBD1. J gave up 6 bases and V 5 bases, and 10 bases lay outside the gene matches. The CDR3 loop spans 16 amino acids. Looked up from germline, CDR1 is SEHNR and CDR2 is FQNEAQ (reference sequence). The CDR3 spells CASSHFGTGDSQPQHF. Here the CDR3 DNA reads TGTGCCAGCAGCCACTTTGGGACAGGGGACAGTCAGCCCCAGCATTTT.

Ten or more counts support this clonotype. V gene TRBV3-1 combines with J gene TRBJ2-3; D remains ambiguous. The CDR3 has 16 residues. V shed 2 bases and J shed 2 bases, with 14 bases lying between them. Germline V gene data show CDR1 as LGHDT and CDR2 as YNNKEL (reference sequence). DNA of the CDR3: TGTGCCAGCAGCCAACAAGCCGGTGGGCACACAGATACGCAGTATTTT. It codes for CASSQQAGGHTDTQYF.

There are many counts of this clonotype. This chain joins TRBV6-2 or TRBV6-3 and TRBJ1-6; no definite D call. CDR3 length: 15 amino acids. Deletions cut 6 bases from V and 5 bases from J, with 14 bases between. In germline, CDR1 is MNHEY, CDR2 SVGEGT. The CDR3 is CASRDGRFNNSPLHF. In nucleotides, the CDR3 is TGTGCCAGCAGGGATGGCCGCTTCAATAATTCACCCCTCCACTTT.

This clonotype was counted only a few times. A junction boundary mismatches the germline segment, possibly from a read error. This chain uses TRBV27 with TRBJ2-1; D might be TRBD2 (6 bases). The CDR3 is made up of 17 amino acids. Germline V CDR1 and CDR2: MNHEY, SMNVEV (reference sequence). CDR3 DNA: TGCACCAGCAGTCCAAGGGGAGGACTTGTCTTTTTCTTTGAGCAGTTCTTC. Translating gives CTSSPRGGLVFFFEQFF.

J is TRBJ1-4 and V is TRBV20-1; 8 nucleotides align to TRBD1. The J segment lost 3 bases and the V segment lost 3 bases, leaving 9 bases of the junction unmatched. The CDR3 is made up of 16 amino acids. The germline CDR1 and CDR2 sequences are DFQATT and SNEGSKA (reference sequence). CDR3 coding DNA: TGCAGTGCTAGGGGGTGGACAGGGCGAGCTAATGAAAAACTGTTTTTT. Protein: CSARGWTGRANEKLFF.

About this clonotype itself: A read error may be the cause here, since a much bigger clone is one base away. In DNA form, the CDR3 reads TGTGCCTGCAGTCCCCGGACAGGGGGCGGGTACGAGCAGTACTTC. It codes for CACSPRTGGGYEQYF. The chain combines TRBV6-6 with TRBJ2-7; TRBD1 matches at 11 bases. CDR1 and CDR2 from the germline V gene are MNHNY and SVGAGI (reference sequence). This CDR3 region has 15 residues.

This clonotype turned up a few times. V and J are TRBV5-6 and TRBJ1-5; possible D gene TRBD1, 6 bases. Germline CDR1 and CDR2: SGHDT and YYEEEE. Trimming pared 4 bases from V and 1 base from J, leaving 15 bases between. CDR3 length: 16 residues. CDR3 coding DNA: TGTGCCAGCAGCCACTATAAGGGGGTAAGCAATCAGCCCCAGCATTTT. This sequence encodes CASSHYKGVSNQPQHF.

The CDR3 protein is CASSSRDRGSNNEQFF. In DNA form, the CDR3 reads TGTGCCAGCAGTTCAAGGGACAGGGGCAGCAACAATGAGCAGTTCTTC. The genes are TRBV27 and TRBJ2-1, with TRBD1 matching over 10 bases. V lost 4 bases, J lost 5 bases, and 8 bases stayed unmatched. Germline assignment: CDR1 MNHEY and CDR2 SMNVEV (reference sequence). CDR3 size: 16 residues.

This clonotype was detected many times. The rearrangement joins TRBV16 to TRBJ1-5, with D unclear. The CDR3 is 13 amino acids. Trimming stripped 7 bases from V and 1 base from J, with 8 bases between. CDR1 KGHSY and CDR2 FQNENV come from the germline V gene. The CDR3 DNA sequence: TGTGCCAGCAAGCTAGGGAGCAATCAGCCCCAGCATTTT. As protein: CASKLGSNQPQHF. Supplemented by reference TRBV16 and TRBJ1-5, the full variable domain reads GEEVAQTPKHLVRGEGQKAKLYCAPIKGHSYVFWYQQVLKNEFKFLISFQNENVFDETGMPKERFSAKCLPNSPCSLEIQATKLEDSAVYFCASKLGSNQPQHFGDGTRLSIL.

The sample holds a few counts of this clonotype. CDR3 region: CASSSEQGSNQPQHF. The DNA of the CDR3 is TGTGCCAGCAGCTCCGAACAGGGTAGCAATCAGCCCCAGCATTTT. This sequence joins TRBV12-3 or TRBV12-4 and TRBJ1-5, with D tentatively TRBD1 (6 bases). The CDR3 has 15 amino acids. Between the trimmed V and J ends, which lost 6 bases and 0 bases, there was a span of 12 bases.

This clonotype was seen only a few times. The chain carries TRBV4-2 and TRBJ2-5, with D perhaps TRBD1 or TRBD2 (6 bases each). Germline V gives CDR1 LGHNA, CDR2 YNFKEQ. Trimming left V 6 bases short and J 4 bases short, with 18 bases between. There are 15 residues in the CDR3. CDR3: CASSLLPEGGETQYF. CDR3 nucleotides: TGTGCCAGCAGTCTCCTTCCGGAGGGGGGAGAGACCCAGTACTTC.

The chain carries TRBV20-1 and TRBJ1-2; D is possibly TRBD1 (5 bases). CDR3 size: 15 residues. CDR1 and CDR2 (germline): DFQATT, SNEGSKA (reference sequence). Trimming cost V 6 bases and J 5 bases, with 22 bases left between them. For the CDR3, the DNA is TGCAGTGCCCGCCGATTTGGGGGGGGGGATTATGGCTACACCTTC. Amino acids: CSARRFGGGDYGYTF.

Only a few counts were recorded for this clonotype. The chain recombines TRBV28 with TRBJ2-3, with D unresolved. Between the trimmed V and J ends, which lost 3 bases and 4 bases, there was a span of 5 bases. The CDR3 totals 12 residues. Germline lookup yields CDR1 MDHEN and CDR2 SYDVKM. CDR3 region: CASSFGPDTQYF. The CDR3 bases are TGTGCCAGCAGTTTTGGTCCAGATACGCAGTATTTT.

At least ten counts were recorded for this clonotype. The gene calls are TRBV24-1 and TRBJ2-1, with D uncertain. Germline CDR1 is KGHDR and CDR2 is SFDVKD. The CDR3 loop spans 14 amino acids. The V end was cut by 3 bases, the J end by 7 bases, with 12 bases between. The CDR3: CATSDPSRGNEQFF. The CDR3 coding sequence is TGTGCCACCAGTGATCCCTCCCGAGGAAATGAGCAGTTCTTC.

The chain has TRBV7-9 and TRBJ2-1, with D perhaps given as TRBD1 or TRBD2 (5 bases each). Germline CDR1 is SEHNR and CDR2 is FQNEAQ (reference sequence). Deletions cut 4 bases from V and 8 bases from J, with 15 bases between. CDR3 size: 14 residues. The CDR3 coding sequence is TGTGCCAGCAGCTCGGACAAGGGTAGCGATGAGCAGTTCTTC. It translates to CASSSDKGSDEQFF.